This T cell receptor (beta chain) was captured by sequencing in a study of human T cells and chemical hapten exposure. The sample's time point: pre-sensitization, week 0. The treatment is: therapeutic diphenylcyclopropenone sensitization with weekly scalp DPC. This clonotype was picked up many times. Germline V gene lookup returns CDR1 LNHNV and CDR2 YYDKDF (reference sequence). The CDR3 loop spans 15 amino acids. V was cut by 2 bases and J by 7 bases, with 14 bases left in between. Via MiXCR, TCRdb re-called the RACE reads, giving one row per CDR3 protein. Of over 35,000 distinct CDR3 sequences listed, about 10% are singletons.

The rearrangement links TRBV15 to TRBJ2-2; perhaps TRBD2 as D (5 bases). The sequence was collected from a man younger than 40 with alopecia areata. Some clones in this sample may be carry-over from other donors' samples. Material: whole blood, obtained in connection with sensitization to the hapten diphenylcyclopropenone (DPC). This chain's CDR3 is CATSRPSKSGGELFF. The CDR3 DNA follows: TGTGCCACCAGCAGACCCTCAAAGAGCGGCGGGGAGCTGTTTTTT.